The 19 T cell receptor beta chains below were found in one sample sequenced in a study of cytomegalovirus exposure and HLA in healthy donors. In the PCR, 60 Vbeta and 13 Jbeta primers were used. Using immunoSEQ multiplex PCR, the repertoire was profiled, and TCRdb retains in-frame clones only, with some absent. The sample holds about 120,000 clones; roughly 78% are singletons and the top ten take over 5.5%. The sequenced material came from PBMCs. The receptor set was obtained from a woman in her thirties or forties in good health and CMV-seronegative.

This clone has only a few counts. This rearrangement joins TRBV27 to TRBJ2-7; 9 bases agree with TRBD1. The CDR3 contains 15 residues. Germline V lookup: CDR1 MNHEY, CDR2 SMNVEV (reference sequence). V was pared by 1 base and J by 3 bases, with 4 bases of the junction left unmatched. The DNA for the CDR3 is TGTGCCAGCAGTTTATGGGACAGGGTGAACTACGAGCAGTACTTC. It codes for CASSLWDRVNYEQYF.

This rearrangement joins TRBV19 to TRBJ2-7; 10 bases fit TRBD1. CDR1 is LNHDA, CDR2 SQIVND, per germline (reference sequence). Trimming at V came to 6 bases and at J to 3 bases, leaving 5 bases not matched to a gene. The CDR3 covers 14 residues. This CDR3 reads CASSGTGVIYEQYF. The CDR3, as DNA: TGTGCCAGTAGCGGGACAGGGGTCATCTACGAGCAGTACTTC.

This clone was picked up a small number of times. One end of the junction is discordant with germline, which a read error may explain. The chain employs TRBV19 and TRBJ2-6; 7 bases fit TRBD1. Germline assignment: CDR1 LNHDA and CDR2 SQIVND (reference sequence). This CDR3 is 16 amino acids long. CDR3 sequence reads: CASRKGQPLGANGLTF. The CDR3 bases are TGTGCCAGTAGGAAGGGACAGCCTCTCGGGGCCAACGGCCTGACTTTC.

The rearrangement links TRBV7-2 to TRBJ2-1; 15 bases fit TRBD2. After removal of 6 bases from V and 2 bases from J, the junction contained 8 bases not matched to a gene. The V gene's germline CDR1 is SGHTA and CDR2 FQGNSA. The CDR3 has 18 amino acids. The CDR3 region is CASRSGLAGGPPYNEQFF. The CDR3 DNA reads TGTGCCAGCAGGTCGGGACTAGCGGGAGGCCCGCCCTACAATGAGCAGTTCTTC. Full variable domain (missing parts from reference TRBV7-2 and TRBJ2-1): GAGVSQSPSNKVTEKGKDVELRCDPISGHTALYWYRQSLGQGLEFLIYFQGNSAPDKSGLPSDRFSAERTGGSVSTLTIQRTQQEDSAVYLCASRSGLAGGPPYNEQFFGPGTRLTVL.

The CDR3 is CASSPPWGRETQYF. CDR3 DNA: TGTGCCAGCAGCCCCCCTTGGGGGAGGGAGACCCAGTACTTC. This chain connects TRBV7-8 to TRBJ2-5, with a weak D call TRBD2 (6 bases). Trimming took 5 bases from V and 5 from J, leaving 15 bases between them. Germline CDR1 and CDR2: SGHVS and FQNEAQ. The CDR3 consists of 14 residues.

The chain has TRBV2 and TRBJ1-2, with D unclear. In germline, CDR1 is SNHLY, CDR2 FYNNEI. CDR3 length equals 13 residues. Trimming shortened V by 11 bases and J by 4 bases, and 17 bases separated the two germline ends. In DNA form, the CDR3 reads TGTGCCCTCCGGAGGCAGCTCAGCTATGGCTACACCTTC. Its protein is CALRRQLSYGYTF.

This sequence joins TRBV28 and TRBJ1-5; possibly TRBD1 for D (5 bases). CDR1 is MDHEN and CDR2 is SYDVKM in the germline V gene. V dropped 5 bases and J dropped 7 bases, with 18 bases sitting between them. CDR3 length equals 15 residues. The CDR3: CASSPVGRAGQPQHF. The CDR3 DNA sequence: TGTGCCAGCAGTCCTGTGGGCAGGGCAGGCCAGCCCCAGCATTTT.

CDR3 DNA: TGTGCCAGCACCCCGCCTCCGAGCTCCTACAATGAGCAGTTCTTC. It is translated as CASTPPPSSYNEQFF. The V gene is TRBV28, the J gene TRBJ2-1, with D unclear. Per the germline V gene, CDR1 is MDHEN and CDR2 is SYDVKM. The V end was cut by 7 bases, the J end by 0 bases, with 13 bases between. The CDR3 contains 15 residues.

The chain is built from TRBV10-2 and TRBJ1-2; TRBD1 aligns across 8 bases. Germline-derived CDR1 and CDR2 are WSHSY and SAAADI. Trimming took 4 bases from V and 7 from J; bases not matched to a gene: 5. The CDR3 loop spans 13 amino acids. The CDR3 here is CASSGGQGLGYTF. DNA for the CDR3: TGCGCCAGCAGTGGAGGACAGGGACTTGGCTACACCTTC.

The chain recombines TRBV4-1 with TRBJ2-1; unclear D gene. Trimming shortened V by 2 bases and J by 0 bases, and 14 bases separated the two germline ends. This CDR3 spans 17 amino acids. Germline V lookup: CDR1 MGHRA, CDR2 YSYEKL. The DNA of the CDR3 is TGCGCCAGCAGCCAATCCGGGTCCTCCAGCTCCTACAATGAGCAGTTCTTC. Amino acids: CASSQSGSSSSYNEQFF.

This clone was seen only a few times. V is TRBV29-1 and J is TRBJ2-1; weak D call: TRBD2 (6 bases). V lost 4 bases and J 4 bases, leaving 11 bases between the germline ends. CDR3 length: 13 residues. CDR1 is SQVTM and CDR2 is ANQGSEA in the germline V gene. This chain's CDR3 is CSVGGTDYNEQFF. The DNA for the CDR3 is TGCAGCGTTGGCGGGACTGATTACAATGAGCAGTTCTTC.

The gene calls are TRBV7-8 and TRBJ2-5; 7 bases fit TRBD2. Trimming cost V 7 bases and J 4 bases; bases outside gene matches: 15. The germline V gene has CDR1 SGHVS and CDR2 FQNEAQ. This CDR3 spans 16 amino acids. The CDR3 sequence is CASITGAGEGLETQYF. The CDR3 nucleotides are TGTGCCAGCATCACCGGGGCGGGAGAGGGTTTAGAGACCCAGTACTTC.

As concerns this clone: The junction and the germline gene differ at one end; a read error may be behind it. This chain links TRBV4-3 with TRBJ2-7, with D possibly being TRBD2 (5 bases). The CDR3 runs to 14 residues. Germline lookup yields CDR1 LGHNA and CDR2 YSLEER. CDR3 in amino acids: CASSQGDSVDEQYF. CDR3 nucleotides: TGCGCCAGCAGCCAAGGCGATAGCGTAGACGAGCAGTACTTT.

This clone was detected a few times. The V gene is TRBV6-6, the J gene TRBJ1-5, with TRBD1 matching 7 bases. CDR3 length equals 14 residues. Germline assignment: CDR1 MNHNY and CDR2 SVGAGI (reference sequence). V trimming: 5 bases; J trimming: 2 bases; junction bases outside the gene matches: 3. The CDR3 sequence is CASSKTGGNQPQHF. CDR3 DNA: TGTGCCAGCAGTAAAACAGGGGGCAATCAGCCCCAGCATTTT.

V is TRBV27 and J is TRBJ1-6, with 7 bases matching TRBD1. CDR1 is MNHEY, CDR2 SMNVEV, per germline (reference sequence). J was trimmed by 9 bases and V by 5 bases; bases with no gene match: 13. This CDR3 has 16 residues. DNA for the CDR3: TGTGCCAGCAGTCCGAGACAGGGTCTCTGGGGTTCACCCCTCCACTTT. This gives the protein CASSPRQGLWGSPLHF.

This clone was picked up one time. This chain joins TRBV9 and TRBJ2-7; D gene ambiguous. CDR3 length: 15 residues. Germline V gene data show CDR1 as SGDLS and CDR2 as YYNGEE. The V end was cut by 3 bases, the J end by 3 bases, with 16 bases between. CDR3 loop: CASSAHVEPRYEQYF. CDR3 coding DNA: TGTGCCAGCAGCGCCCACGTGGAGCCGCGCTACGAGCAGTACTTC.

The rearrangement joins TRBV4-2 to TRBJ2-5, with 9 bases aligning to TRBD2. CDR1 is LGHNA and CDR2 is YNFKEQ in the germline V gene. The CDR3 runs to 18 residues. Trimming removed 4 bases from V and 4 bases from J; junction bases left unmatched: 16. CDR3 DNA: TGTGCCAGCAGCCCCCGGGGCGGGAGGGCCGTAGTACCAGAGACCCAGTACTTC. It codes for CASSPRGGRAVVPETQYF.

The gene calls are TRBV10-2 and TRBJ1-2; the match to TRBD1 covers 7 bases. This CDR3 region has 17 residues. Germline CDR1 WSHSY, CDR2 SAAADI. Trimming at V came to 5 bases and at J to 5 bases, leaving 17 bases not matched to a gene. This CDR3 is CASSRNRGPLLDYGYTF. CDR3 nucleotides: TGCGCCAGCAGTCGAAACAGGGGACCCCTCCTTGATTATGGCTACACCTTC.

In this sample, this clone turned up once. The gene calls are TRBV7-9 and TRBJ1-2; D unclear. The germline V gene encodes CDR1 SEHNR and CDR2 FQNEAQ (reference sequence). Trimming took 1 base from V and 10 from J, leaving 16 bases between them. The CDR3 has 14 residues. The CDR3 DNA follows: TGTGCCAGCAGCTTAGGGGCGGGGTTTAATCCCTACACCTTC. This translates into CASSLGAGFNPYTF.